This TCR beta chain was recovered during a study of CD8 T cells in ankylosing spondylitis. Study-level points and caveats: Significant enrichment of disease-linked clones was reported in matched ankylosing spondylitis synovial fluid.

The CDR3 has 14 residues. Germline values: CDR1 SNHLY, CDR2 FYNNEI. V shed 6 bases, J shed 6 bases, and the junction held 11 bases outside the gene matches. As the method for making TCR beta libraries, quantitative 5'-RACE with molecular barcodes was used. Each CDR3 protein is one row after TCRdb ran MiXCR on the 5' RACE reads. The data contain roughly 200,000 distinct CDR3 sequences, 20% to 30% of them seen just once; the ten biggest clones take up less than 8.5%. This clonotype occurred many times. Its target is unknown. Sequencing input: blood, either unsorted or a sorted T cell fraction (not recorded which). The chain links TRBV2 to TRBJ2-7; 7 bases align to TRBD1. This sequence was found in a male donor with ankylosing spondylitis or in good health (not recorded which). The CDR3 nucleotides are TGTGCCAGCAGGAGACAGGGCGGTGAGGGCGAGCAGTACTTC. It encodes CASRRQGGEGEQYF.